This T cell receptor (beta chain) came from a study of T-cell reconstitution after alpha-beta-depleted transplantation in children. This CDR3 contains 12 residues. The germline gives CDR1 SQVTM, CDR2 ANQGSEA. The ends were cut back, 4 bases at V and 9 bases at J, with 13 bases in the middle. This sample's TCRbeta library carried unique molecular identifier barcodes. MiXCR was run by TCRdb on the PCR reads, yielding one entry per CDR3 protein. Of hundreds of thousands of distinct CDR3 sequences listed, roughly 15% are singletons. This clonotype was detected a few times. The sequencing used PBMCs, mostly from graft donor cells, collected 360 days after TCRalphabeta/CD19-depleted stem cell transplant. This receptor was identified in a male patient younger than 18 who had a stem cell transplant for acute lymphoblastic leukemia, so the T cells may come from the graft donor. This sequence joins TRBV29-1 and TRBJ2-1, with no clear D. The CDR3 DNA sequence: TGCAGCGTTGCTGAAGGGCCGGTTGAGCAGTTCTTC. Residues: CSVAEGPVEQFF.